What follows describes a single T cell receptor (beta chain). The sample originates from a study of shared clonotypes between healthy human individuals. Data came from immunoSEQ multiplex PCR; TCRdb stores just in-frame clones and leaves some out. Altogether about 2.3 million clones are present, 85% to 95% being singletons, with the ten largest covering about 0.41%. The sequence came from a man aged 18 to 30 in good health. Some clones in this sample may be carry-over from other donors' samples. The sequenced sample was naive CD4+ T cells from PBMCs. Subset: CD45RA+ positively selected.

Here the CDR3 reads CASSLTYQGRHEQFF. For the CDR3, the DNA is TGTGCCAGCAGCTTAACATACCAGGGGAGGCATGAGCAGTTCTTC. The chain carries TRBV7-3 and TRBJ2-1; either TRBD1 or TRBD2 may supply D (6 bases each). Trimming removed 0 bases from V and 8 bases from J, with 14 bases in between. Germline V gives CDR1 SGHTA, CDR2 FQGTGA. The CDR3 totals 15 residues. Drawing the rest from reference TRBV7-3 and TRBJ2-1, the complete variable domain is GAGVSQTPSNKVTEKGKYVELRCDPISGHTALYWYRQSLGQGPEFLIYFQGTGAADDSGLPNDRFFAVRPEGSVSTLKIQRTERGDSAVYLCASSLTYQGRHEQFFGPGTRLTVL.